One sample yielded the 7 T cell receptor beta chains listed below, sequenced in a study of identical twins. TCRdb processed the 5' RACE reads anew with MiXCR; each CDR3 protein has one entry. The data show some 320,000 distinct CDR3 sequences, about 12% seen once. The same sample was also studied in work on yellow fever vaccine responses in identical twins.

Specimen: CD8+ T cells sorted from blood. These receptors all stem from a woman aged 18-35 years in good health.

The chain has TRBV7-8 and TRBJ2-1; D may match TRBD1 or TRBD2 (7 bases each). CDR1 and CDR2 from the germline V gene are SGHVS and FQNEAQ. CDR3 length equals 16 residues. V gave up 0 bases and J gave up 3 bases, with 12 bases separating them. CDR3 sequence: CASSLAQGDYYNEQFF. For the CDR3, the DNA is TGTGCCAGCAGCTTAGCCCAGGGGGACTACTACAATGAGCAGTTCTTC.

This clonotype was counted only a few times. The chain uses TRBV2 and TRBJ2-4, with a weak D call TRBD1 (6 bases). This CDR3 comprises 12 residues. CDR1 SNHLY and CDR2 FYNNEI come from the germline V gene. The V end lost 7 bases, the J end lost 6 bases, and 10 bases lay between the germline ends. CDR3: CASIDRLNIQYF. For the CDR3, the DNA is TGTGCCAGCATTGACAGGCTAAACATTCAGTACTTC.

This clonotype was seen a handful of times. The rearrangement links TRBV4-1 to TRBJ2-2; TRBD1 or TRBD2 may be the D gene (5 bases each). The V end lost 4 bases, the J end lost 5 bases, and 11 bases lay between the germline ends. The germline V gene has CDR1 MGHRA and CDR2 YSYEKL. The CDR3 totals 14 residues. The CDR3 is CASSLQEGTGELFF. The CDR3 nucleotides read TGCGCCAGCAGCCTCCAAGAGGGGACCGGGGAGCTGTTTTTT.

The chain joins TRBV29-1 to TRBJ2-7; D not resolved. Trimming cost V 5 bases and J 0 bases, with 5 bases left between them. Per the germline V gene, CDR1 is SQVTM and CDR2 is ANQGSEA. The CDR3 is 11 amino acids. The CDR3 sequence: CSVSDSYEQYF. The CDR3 DNA is TGCAGCGTTTCAGACTCCTACGAGCAGTACTTC.

The CDR3: CASSRGGLGRSLRVVEQFF. The CDR3 nucleotides are TGTGCCAGCAGCCGAGGAGGGCTTGGCAGATCACTCCGGGTTGTGGAGCAGTTCTTC. V gene TRBV3-1 combines with J gene TRBJ2-1, with a possible D match to TRBD2 (6 bases). The CDR3 runs to 19 residues. Germline V gene lookup returns CDR1 LGHDT and CDR2 YNNKEL (reference sequence). V shed 4 bases and J shed 10 bases, with 32 bases lying between them.

The DNA of the CDR3 is TGTGCCAGCAGCTTTGGACTAGCGGACTACGAGCAGTACTTC. As protein: CASSFGLADYEQYF. This rearrangement joins TRBV7-8 to TRBJ2-7; 10 bases are a match to TRBD2. CDR1 and CDR2 from the germline V gene are SGHVS and FQNEAQ. J lost 3 bases, V lost 3 bases, and 2 bases had no gene match. The CDR3 sequence is 14 residues long.

This clonotype was found a few times. The chain uses TRBV3-1 and TRBJ2-2; D tentatively fits TRBD1 or TRBD2 (5 bases each). V was pared by 3 bases and J by 0 bases, with 20 bases between. The CDR3 has 19 amino acids. CDR1 is LGHDT, CDR2 YNNKEL, per germline (reference sequence). This chain's CDR3 is CASSHESIEGSANTGELFF. CDR3 nucleotides: TGTGCCAGCAGCCATGAGTCCATAGAGGGGAGCGCGAACACCGGGGAGCTGTTTTTT. The complete variable domain, with remaining parts taken from reference TRBV3-1 and TRBJ2-2, reads DTAVSQTPKYLVTQMGNDKSIKCEQNLGHDTMYWYKQDSKKFLKIMFSYNNKELIINETVPNRFSPKSPDKAHLNLHINSLELGDSAVYFCASSHESIEGSANTGELFFGEGSRLTVL.